Each of the 10 T cell receptor beta chains below was sequenced from the same sample in a study of cytomegalovirus exposure and HLA in healthy donors. PCR used 60 Vbeta primers and 13 Jbeta primers. Profiled with immunoSEQ multiplex PCR; TCRdb holds only in-frame clones, not every one. The sample has 110,000 or so clones; roughly four fifths are singletons. The sample comprised PBMCs. These receptors originate from a man aged 35-49 years in good health and CMV-seronegative.

This rearrangement joins TRBV5-1 to TRBJ1-1; TRBD1 might be the D (5 bases). Looked up from germline, CDR1 is SGHRS and CDR2 is YFSETQ. The V end was cut by 0 bases, the J end by 2 bases, with 11 bases between. CDR3 size: 15 residues. CDR3 DNA sequence: TGCGCCAGCAGCTTGGATGCGGGGACTAACACTGAAGCTTTCTTT. It codes for CASSLDAGTNTEAFF.

The chain is built from TRBV7-8 and TRBJ1-3, with 10 bases aligning to TRBD1. V dropped 4 bases and J dropped 4; count of bases not matched to a gene: 4. The germline V gene encodes CDR1 SGHVS and CDR2 FQNEAQ. CDR3 length: 15 residues. CDR3 DNA: TGTGCCAGCAGCTGGGGACAGGGGCCCGGAAACACCATATATTTT. It encodes CASSWGQGPGNTIYF.

V is TRBV19 and J is TRBJ1-5, with TRBD1 matching 9 bases. The CDR3 loop spans 13 amino acids. Germline-derived CDR1 and CDR2 are LNHDA and SQIVND (reference sequence). Trimming removed 9 bases from V and 5 bases from J; junction bases left unmatched: 5. The CDR3 DNA reads TGTGCCAGCCAGACAGGGGGTGATCAGCCCCAGCATTTT. Its protein product is CASQTGGDQPQHF.

About this clone: The junction does not match germline at one end; this may be a read error. The rearrangement uses TRBV27 and TRBJ2-6, with D perhaps matching TRBD1 (5 bases). The V gene's germline CDR1 is MNHEY and CDR2 SMNVEV (reference sequence). This CDR3 comprises 14 residues. The CDR3 region is CASSYGSGANGLTF. The DNA of the CDR3 is TGTGCCAGCAGTTACGGCTCTGGGGCCAACGGCCTGACTTTC.

This clone was recorded a few times. The V and J genes are TRBV27 and TRBJ1-2; 8 bases are shared with TRBD1. The CDR3 sequence is 13 residues long. The V gene's germline CDR1 is MNHEY and CDR2 SMNVEV (reference sequence). Germline trimming cut 5 bases from V and 8 bases from J; bases unmatched to any gene: 7. The CDR3 loop is CASSTTGAGGYTF. CDR3 DNA: TGTGCCAGCAGTACGACAGGGGCGGGAGGCTACACCTTC.

This clone was picked up one time. The J gene is TRBJ2-3, the V gene TRBV30; 7 positions match TRBD1. V lost 0 bases to trimming and J lost 0 bases; unmatched junction nucleotides: 3. The CDR3 contains 15 residues. The germline V gene has CDR1 GTSNPN and CDR2 SVGIG (reference sequence). CDR3 DNA: TGTGCCTGGAGTGTAAACAGGGGTAGCACAGATACGCAGTATTTT. This gives the protein CAWSVNRGSTDTQYF.

This sequence joins TRBV6-5 and TRBJ2-4; 10 bases align to TRBD1. V shed 6 bases and J 6 bases; nucleotides not matched to a gene: 8. Germline loops: CDR1 MNHEY, CDR2 SVGAGI. The CDR3 spans 15 residues. Here the CDR3 reads CASSAGTGDGNIQYF. As DNA, the CDR3 is TGTGCCAGCAGCGCCGGGACAGGGGACGGAAACATTCAGTACTTC.

The V gene is TRBV5-1, the J gene TRBJ2-3, with TRBD2 matching over 8 bases. The V gene end was trimmed by 6 bases and the J gene end by 5 bases; junction bases not matched to a gene: 8. Per the germline V gene, CDR1 is SGHRS and CDR2 is YFSETQ. The CDR3 runs 14 residues. The CDR3 loop reads CASKDGGGGDTQYF. CDR3 nucleotide sequence: TGCGCCAGCAAGGACGGGGGGGGTGGAGATACGCAGTATTTT.

This clone was observed a few times. The CDR3 bases are TGTGCCAGCAGTTTATTTGACAGGGGGCTCTTGGACACCGGGGAGCTGTTTTTT. Translated: CASSLFDRGLLDTGELFF. This rearrangement joins TRBV27 to TRBJ2-2, with TRBD1 identical over 10 bases. This CDR3 is built from 18 residues. V dropped 1 base and J dropped 3; count of bases not matched to a gene: 8. Germline V lookup: CDR1 MNHEY, CDR2 SMNVEV (reference sequence).

The chain couples TRBV5-1 to TRBJ2-7; no clear D gene. Trimming shortened V by 1 base and J by 7 bases, and 12 bases separated the two germline ends. The CDR3 contains 13 residues. Germline assignment: CDR1 SGHRS and CDR2 YFSETQ. The CDR3 DNA is TGCGCCAGCAGCTTGACAGCCCTACGTGAGCAGTACTTC. This translates into CASSLTALREQYF.